The 11 T cell receptor beta chains listed next were all sequenced from one sample in a study of blood T cell repertoires in COVID-19 (TCRdb year 2020). Receptor amplification or capture employed the immunoSEQ multiplex PCR assay. TCRdb took this table from immuneACCESS and kept in-frame rearrangements with V and J called. Such tables lack part of the clones; where checked against another copy, unresolved V genes explain under half of the gap, and the rest is unexplained. The sample contains 150,000 to 200,000 clones, less than 85% of them found a single time. The ten largest clones represent 4% to 4.5% of the sample. Sequenced: PBMCs or T cells enriched from blood (not recorded which). The receptors shown here come from a woman between 45 and 65 years old who had recovered from COVID-19.

V usage is TRBV6-1 and J usage is TRBJ1-2; D perhaps matches TRBD1 (5 bases). The CDR3 contains 15 residues. Trimming removed 1 base at V and 5 bases at J, with 14 bases between. Germline CDR1 and CDR2: MNHNS and SASEGT. The CDR3 protein is CASSEGGGARYGYTF. CDR3 coding DNA: TGTGCCAGCAGTGAAGGGGGAGGGGCCAGGTATGGCTACACCTTC.

This chain links TRBV11-2 with TRBJ2-3; the D gene is possibly TRBD1 (5 bases). There are 18 residues in the CDR3. V was clipped by 2 bases and J by 6 bases, with 24 bases between them. The germline V gene encodes CDR1 SGHAT and CDR2 FQNNGV. The CDR3 here is CASSLRGWGSAVQDTQYF. The CDR3 DNA reads as TGTGCCAGCAGCTTAAGGGGTTGGGGCTCGGCGGTACAGGATACGCAGTATTTT.

V is TRBV6-5 and J is TRBJ1-5; D gene uncertain. Germline values: CDR1 MNHEY, CDR2 SVGAGI. The CDR3 extends over 13 amino acids. V lost 8 bases, J lost 5 bases, and 13 bases lay in between. The CDR3 protein is CASSRSSYQPQHF. The CDR3 nucleotides read TGTGCCAGCTCCCGGAGTTCCTATCAGCCCCAGCATTTT.

The CDR3 coding sequence is TGTGCCAGCAGCCCTTGGGGACAGGGGGACGGCTATGGCTACACCTTC. Translation: CASSPWGQGDGYGYTF. The V and J genes are TRBV13 and TRBJ1-2; the match to TRBD1 covers 11 bases. V lost 5 bases, J lost 4 bases, and 9 bases stayed unmatched. The germline V gene encodes CDR1 PRHDT and CDR2 FYEKMQ (reference sequence). This CDR3 has 16 residues. The variable domain in full, completed from reference TRBV13 and TRBJ1-2, reads AAGVIQSPRHLIKEKRETATLKCYPIPRHDTVYWYQQGPGQDPQFLISFYEKMQSDKGSIPDRFSAQQFSDYHSELNMSSLELGDSALYFCASSPWGQGDGYGYTFGSGTRLTVV.

The V and J genes are TRBV3-1 (or the pseudogene TRBV3-2) and TRBJ1-2; 10 nucleotides match TRBD1. Germline assignment: CDR1 LGHDT and CDR2 YNNKEL (reference sequence). V was clipped by 1 base and J by 5 bases; unmatched bases: 4. CDR3 length equals 15 residues. The CDR3 region has the DNA TGTGCCAGCAGCCAAGGGACAGGGGGTTGGTATGGCTACACCTTC. Amino acid sequence: CASSQGTGGWYGYTF.

The count of this clone is one. This chain links TRBV7-9 with TRBJ1-3; 7 nucleotides align to TRBD1. V dropped 6 bases and J dropped 0; count of bases not matched to a gene: 5. The CDR3 is 15 residues long. Germline V gene sequence: CDR1 SEHNR, CDR2 FQNEAQ (reference sequence). Here the CDR3 DNA reads TGTGCCAGCAGTCCGGGACAGCCCTCTGGAAACACCATATATTTT. Its translation: CASSPGQPSGNTIYF. The full variable domain, completed using reference TRBV7-9 and TRBJ1-3, is DTGVSQNPRHKITKRGQNVTFRCDPISEHNRLYWYRQTLGQGPEFLTYFQNEAQLEKSRLLSDRFSAERPKGSFSTLEIQRTEQGDSAMYLCASSPGQPSGNTIYFGEGSWLTVV.

The genes are TRBV30 and TRBJ2-1; D not certain. Between the trimmed V and J ends, which lost 0 bases and 6 bases, there was a span of 6 bases. CDR1 GTSNPN and CDR2 SVGIG come from the germline V gene (reference sequence). The length of the CDR3 is 12 residues. CDR3 sequence reads: CAWSVLFNEQFF. Written as DNA, the CDR3 is TGTGCCTGGAGTGTACTATTCAATGAGCAGTTCTTC.

The chain uses TRBV7-9 and TRBJ2-1; tentative D call: TRBD2 (5 bases). V lost 5 bases, J lost 8 bases, and 10 bases lay in between. This CDR3 region has 12 residues. CDR1 is SEHNR, CDR2 FQNEAQ, per germline (reference sequence). CDR3 nucleotide sequence: TGTGCCAGCAGCGGGCGAGGGTATGAGCAGTTCTTC. It encodes CASSGRGYEQFF.

This chain links TRBV6-5 with TRBJ2-7; 14 bases agree with TRBD2. CDR1 is MNHEY, CDR2 SVGAGI, per germline. J lost 1 base, V lost 6 bases, and 2 bases had no gene match. The length of the CDR3 is 15 residues. The chain's CDR3 is CASSGLAGGSYEQYV. DNA of the CDR3: TGTGCCAGCAGCGGACTAGCGGGGGGTTCCTACGAGCAGTACGTC.

This clone was observed a single time. Within the sample, other DNA sequences also encode this same CDR3. The genes are TRBV6-5 and TRBJ1-2; 8 bases map to TRBD1. The germline CDR1 and CDR2 sequences are MNHEY and SVGAGI. V lost 4 bases to trimming and J lost 4 bases; unmatched junction nucleotides: 2. This CDR3 contains 13 residues. In nucleotides, the CDR3 is TGTGCCAGCAGTTCGACAGGGGTCTATGGCTACACCTTC. Protein sequence: CASSSTGVYGYTF.

The chain's CDR3 is CASSLTAGGAETQYF. The CDR3 region has the DNA TGTGCCAGCAGCCTGACTGCGGGGGGGGCCGAGACCCAGTACTTC. This chain uses TRBV14 with TRBJ2-5, with 9 bases matching TRBD2. Germline V gives CDR1 SGHDN, CDR2 FVKESK. The CDR3 is made up of 15 amino acids. J lost 5 bases, V lost 4 bases, and 8 bases had no gene match.